The present TCR beta chain was sequenced within a study of T cell clonality in common variable immunodeficiency (dated by TCRdb to 2013 to 2016). The paper's findings and limits, for the study overall: According to the authors, figuring out what caused the increased clonality in CVID would require sequencing the repertoires of T cell subpopulations. TCRbeta clonality was higher in CVID subjects than in healthy controls (t-test p = 0.018), and the increase was most characteristic of about a third of subjects. Even though DNA input was equal, the average per sample came to 65,000 to 85,000 unique sequences for controls compared with 25,000 to 35,000 for CVID samples. CVID TCRbeta sequences reportedly showed fewer deletions and N-nucleotide insertions and lacked highly modified clones with 13 or more V deletions. Healthy controls shared more TCRbeta clones with each other than CVID subjects shared among themselves (p < 0.0001). Patient heterogeneity within the CVID cohort put limits on correlating repertoire features with clinical complications.

The germline V gene supplies CDR1 ENHRY and CDR2 SYGVKD. Deletion took 7 bases off V and 4 bases off J, with a span of 17 bases between the germline ends. The CDR3 covers 15 residues, taking in both the cysteine and the phenylalanine. Sequencing covers 36 bases of the CDR3, shown here with the frame starting at base 1. For sequencing input, CVID and control samples contributed equivalent amounts of genomic DNA. For every sample, a 60 bp segment covering the rearranged TCRbeta CDR3 region was amplified and then sequenced. The immunoSEQ assay, a bias-corrected multiplex PCR with high-throughput sequencing, was employed for TCRbeta amplification. The source study handled its data this way. Every unique nucleotide sequence counted as a clone and was annotated with V, D and J genes, copy number and frequency. Sequences were labeled productive if in frame, and non-productive if out of frame or containing stop codons. As previously described, clonality was calculated on the basis of Shannon's entropy. The predicted amino acid sequences of productive clones were used to derive the mean CDR3 Kyte-Doolittle hydropathy. The R hclust function was used to hierarchically cluster scaled V gene usage with Manhattan distance and complete linkage. Sharing of clones by CDR3 amino acid sequence was evaluated by resampling 12 repertoires per group over 100 rounds. The repertoires were searched for 70 published EBV-specific and a few hundred published CMV-specific TCRbeta sequences. Two CVID samples that yielded fewer than 10,000 sequences were excluded from the analysis, so around 40 CVID repertoires were retained. TCRdb stores this immuneACCESS table with in-frame sequences only. Part of the clones is absent; in the studies checked, under half of the shortfall reflects unresolved V genes, and no reason is known for the rest. D and trimming come from the DNA, and the V and J calls and clone size come from that table. The table records about 37,000 clones for this sample, and not one of them appears only once. 0.95% of the sample lies in the top ten.

The sample holds many counts of this clone. Its binding antigen is unknown. The DNA ends 3 residues before the CDR3 does, and the rest of the CDR3 is filled in from the germline J gene. Both CVID patients and healthy controls were predominantly of Caucasian heritage. Heparinized peripheral whole blood samples of roughly 4.5 to 8 ml were collected from each donor. TCRbeta CDR3 repertoires were sequenced from genomic DNA of adults with common variable immune deficiency (CVID) and healthy adult controls. There were about 22 healthy adult volunteers in the control group (approximately 12 female and 10 or so male), ranging in age from roughly 23 to 70 years, with a mean age of approximately 34. Diluted blood was subjected to density centrifugation over Hypaque 1077 or Ficoll-Paque for isolation of peripheral blood mononuclear cells. Genomic DNA was extracted from unsorted mononuclear cells by Qiagen column purification or by a centrifugation-based method.

Input material: peripheral blood mononuclear cells. The receptor was isolated from a person aged 18 to 75 in good health. The chain joins TRBV10-3 to TRBJ2-1; possibly the D gene is TRBD2, per 6 matching bases. This receptor has the CDR3 CAIKDLGLSYNEQFF. The sequenced CDR3 bases are TGTGCCATCAAAGATCTGGGACTTTCATACAATGAG.